The sequence of this T cell receptor (beta chain) was determined in a study of graft-versus-host responses after intestinal transplantation. About the research overall: Induction with anti-thymocyte globulin, then tacrolimus and steroids for about 3 years, was given to all recipients.

Repertoires were generated with immunoSEQ multiplex PCR, while TCRdb's copy carries only in-frame clones and drops some. The data hold roughly 9,400 clones, with roughly 93% observed a single time. This CDR3 spans 15 amino acids. Germline V gene sequence: CDR1 SGHTA, CDR2 FQGNSA. V shed 1 base and J shed 3 bases, with 11 bases lying between them. The chain recombines TRBV7-2 with TRBJ2-3; D perhaps matches TRBD2 (6 bases). This specimen was PBMCs, taken 8 days after intestinal transplant. This receptor was identified in a human patient who received an intestinal transplant, so some T cells may come from the graft donor. The DNA of the CDR3 is TGTGCCAGCAGCTTAGGAGTACTAGCAACAGATACGCAGTATTTT. This codes for CASSLGVLATDTQYF.